These 2 T cell receptor beta chains came from one sample sequenced in a study of blood T cell repertoires in COVID-19. Produced via immunoSEQ multiplex PCR; TCRdb's table is partial and in-frame only. The sample has about 280,000 clones, approximately 86% seen once. The sample comprised peripheral blood. All receptors come from a woman aged 25-40 years who had recovered from COVID-19.

The count of this clone is one. The chain joins TRBV28 to TRBJ1-6, with TRBD1 matching over 7 bases. The trim removed 5 bases at V and 4 bases at J, leaving 8 bases unmatched. The V gene's germline CDR1 is MDHEN and CDR2 SYDVKM. CDR3 size: 16 residues. The CDR3 loop reads CASSVGHRGYNSPLHF. CDR3 DNA sequence: TGTGCCAGCAGTGTGGGTCACAGGGGTTATAATTCACCCCTCCACTTT.

The chain combines TRBV9 with TRBJ1-3, with D tentatively TRBD1 (6 bases). Trimming removed 0 bases at V and 2 bases at J, with 9 bases between. The CDR3 is 15 amino acids. CDR1 and CDR2 from the germline V gene are SGDLS and YYNGEE. The CDR3 region has the DNA TGTGCCAGCAGCGTAGGGCAGGGGACTGGAAACACCATATATTTT. Protein: CASSVGQGTGNTIYF.